What follows are 16 T cell receptor beta chains derived from one specimen sequenced in a study of regulatory T cells in long-lasting Graves disease. Researchers made TCR beta libraries by using iRepertoire HTBI primers and running Arm-PCR on CDR3 regions. TCRdb reanalysed the multiplex PCR reads using MiXCR and keeps one entry per CDR3 protein. The repertoire holds about 360,000 distinct CDR3 sequences, with under 20% as singletons. Stated time point: newly diagnosed GD, antithyroid drugs for less than 3 months. PBMC RNA was the source of the TCR library. The same sample was also studied in work on T cells in Graves' hyperthyroidism and ophthalmopathy.

Sequencing used peripheral blood mononuclear cells (PBMCs), obtained at new diagnosis, from a patient treated with antithyroid drugs. The receptors stem from a woman younger than 35 with Graves disease.

This clonotype was recorded many times. J is TRBJ1-1 and V is TRBV11-2, with D uncertain. The germline V gene has CDR1 SGHAT and CDR2 FQNNGV. Deletions cut 1 base from V and 5 bases from J, with 8 bases between. CDR3 length: 13 residues. The CDR3 loop reads CASSLGWGTEAFF. Written as DNA, the CDR3 is TGTGCCAGCAGCTTAGGATGGGGTACTGAAGCTTTCTTT.

This clonotype occurred many times. The chain links TRBV7-2 to TRBJ2-3, with D uncertain. This CDR3 spans 16 amino acids. Germline V gives CDR1 SGHTA, CDR2 FQGNSA. V was cut by 5 bases and J by 4 bases, with 19 bases left in between. CDR3 sequence: CASSTPPRLRADTQYF. The CDR3 nucleotides are TGTGCCAGCAGCACACCCCCGCGGCTAAGGGCAGATACGCAGTATTTT.

Ten or more counts support this clonotype. J is TRBJ1-5 and V is TRBV28; 11 bases align to TRBD1. CDR1 MDHEN and CDR2 SYDVKM come from the germline V gene. V shed 6 bases, J shed 3 bases, and the junction held 4 bases outside the gene matches. This CDR3 is 15 amino acids long. The CDR3 sequence: CASSRTGGFNQPQHF. Here the CDR3 DNA reads TGTGCCAGCAGCCGGACAGGGGGCTTCAATCAGCCCCAGCATTTT.

This chain uses TRBV20-1 with TRBJ1-2; maybe TRBD1 (5 bases). V was pared by 3 bases and J by 3 bases, with 8 bases between. CDR3 length: 12 residues. CDR1 DFQATT and CDR2 SNEGSKA come from the germline V gene (reference sequence). The CDR3 nucleotides are TGCAGTGCTAGGGACACACACTATGGCTACACCTTC. Protein: CSARDTHYGYTF.

In its sample, this clonotype was seen many times. V and J are TRBV28 and TRBJ2-7; the D gene is possibly TRBD2 (6 bases). Germline V CDR1 and CDR2: MDHEN, SYDVKM. The V end lost 6 bases, the J end lost 0 bases, and 12 bases lay between the germline ends. The CDR3 has 14 amino acids. In DNA form, the CDR3 reads TGTGCCAGCAGGACTGGGAGGTCCTCCTACGAGCAGTACTTC. Protein sequence: CASRTGRSSYEQYF. The whole variable domain, filled in from reference TRBV28 and TRBJ2-7, reads DVKVTQSSRYLVKRTGEKVFLECVQDMDHENMFWYRQDPGLGLRLIYFSYDVKMKEKGDIPEGYSVSREKKERFSLILESASTNQTSMYLCASRTGRSSYEQYFGPGTRLTVT.

The table lists this clonotype with a few counts. A much larger clone differs by one base, so this may be a read error. V is TRBV6-1 and J is TRBJ2-7, with D perhaps matching TRBD1 (6 bases). The V and J ends lost 0 bases and 9 bases respectively, with 18 bases between them. The CDR3 sequence is 15 residues long. In germline, CDR1 is MNHNS, CDR2 SASEGT. This CDR3 is CASSEAAQGRDGQYF. In nucleotides, the CDR3 is TGTGCCAGCAGTGAAGCGGCACAGGGCCGGGACGGGCAGTACTTC.

This clonotype was seen ten or more times. The V and J genes are TRBV20-1 and TRBJ2-5; a possible D gene is TRBD2 (7 bases). CDR3 size: 15 residues. Germline V CDR1 and CDR2: DFQATT, SNEGSKA (reference sequence). V dropped 0 bases and J dropped 4 bases, with 15 bases sitting between them. The CDR3, as DNA: TGCAGTGCTAGAGATCTGGGGGGGCCGGCAGAGACCCAGTACTTC. This encodes CSARDLGGPAETQYF.

This clonotype appeared many times. This sequence joins TRBV6-1 and TRBJ2-7; either TRBD1 or TRBD2 may supply D (5 bases each). Trimming left V 0 bases short and J 3 bases short, with 9 bases between. The CDR3 extends over 14 amino acids. CDR1 MNHNS and CDR2 SASEGT come from the germline V gene. DNA of the CDR3: TGTGCCAGCAGTGAAGCTGGGGGAGTCTACGAGCAGTACTTC. Its translation is CASSEAGGVYEQYF.

This chain joins TRBV5-6 and TRBJ2-3, with D perhaps given as TRBD1 or TRBD2 (5 bases each). Germline loops: CDR1 SGHDT, CDR2 YYEEEE. The CDR3 consists of 14 residues. Trimming shortened V by 3 bases and J by 7 bases, and 15 bases separated the two germline ends. CDR3 protein: CASSSSLGVYTQYF. The CDR3 region has the DNA TGTGCCAGCAGCTCATCGTTGGGGGTGTATACGCAGTATTTT.

This clonotype came up many times. The chain carries TRBV5-1 and TRBJ2-7; 11 bases are a match to TRBD2. The CDR3 runs 16 residues. With 4 bases clipped from V and 2 bases from J, the junction kept 8 bases outside the gene matches. CDR1 is SGHRS, CDR2 YFSETQ, per germline. The CDR3 reads CASSPGLADFPYEQYF. The CDR3 region has the DNA TGCGCCAGCAGCCCGGGACTAGCGGACTTCCCCTACGAGCAGTACTTC.

This clonotype was detected ten times or more. A junction end diverges from the germline sequence, so it may reflect a read error. The chain has TRBV5-1 and TRBJ1-1; perhaps TRBD1 as D (5 bases). There are 16 residues in the CDR3. Germline V CDR1 and CDR2: SGHRS, YFSETQ. In DNA form, the CDR3 reads TGTGCCAGCAGTTTTCAGAGGGACCGAGCGAACACTGAAGCTTTCTTT. It is translated as CASSFQRDRANTEAFF.

In this sample, this clonotype turned up a few times. The chain employs TRBV12-3 or TRBV12-4 and TRBJ1-6, with D perhaps TRBD1 (5 bases). With 2 bases removed from V and 9 bases from J, the gap between germline ends came to 17 bases. This CDR3 spans 16 amino acids. In DNA form, the CDR3 reads TGTGCCAGCAGTTTATGGGAGGGGCGGGGGGTTTCACCCCTCCACTTT. This encodes CASSLWEGRGVSPLHF.

This clonotype was found many times. The chain links TRBV7-3 to TRBJ2-1, with D possibly being TRBD1 (5 bases). The CDR3 covers 16 residues. V was cut by 5 bases and J by 7 bases, with 21 bases left in between. CDR1 and CDR2 (germline): SGHTA, FQGTGA. The CDR3 loop is CASSPRRGPEENEQFF. DNA of the CDR3: TGTGCCAGCAGCCCCAGAAGGGGTCCAGAGGAGAATGAGCAGTTCTTC.

This clonotype was detected many times. The chain uses TRBV20-1 and TRBJ1-2; maybe TRBD1 (6 bases). V lost 1 base, J lost 6 bases, and 21 bases lay in between. Germline CDR1 and CDR2: DFQATT and SNEGSKA (reference sequence). This CDR3 spans 16 amino acids. Written as DNA, the CDR3 is TGCAGTGCTAGAGCTGCAGTGAGGGGGGGTAATAATGGCTACACCTTC. Translating gives CSARAAVRGGNNGYTF.

Turning to this clonotype: A much larger clone is a single base away; this may be a read error. Without the conserved terminal phenylalanine or tryptophan, this CDR3 likely stems from a read error. The chain links TRBV2 to TRBJ1-1; tentatively, D is TRBD1 (5 bases). V lost 4 bases and J 4 bases, leaving 10 bases between the germline ends. Germline assignment: CDR1 SNHLY and CDR2 FYNNEI. The CDR3 consists of 13 residues. CDR3 sequence (DNA): TGTGCCAGCAGTGTCAAAGGGACCACTGAAGCTTTCCTT. Residues: CASSVKGTTEAFL.

This sequence joins TRBV2 and TRBJ2-1, with D possibly TRBD1 on 6 matching bases. Germline V gene lookup returns CDR1 SNHLY and CDR2 FYNNEI. This CDR3 comprises 13 residues. Deletions cut 6 bases from V and 5 bases from J, with 11 bases between. In DNA form, the CDR3 reads TGTGCCAGCAGGGGGGCCCAGCACAATGAGCAGTTCTTC. Translating it yields CASRGAQHNEQFF.